This TCR beta chain originates from a study of shared clonotypes between healthy human individuals (dated by TCRdb to the early 2020s). In terms of the full investigation: A few men and two women, aged 18 to 49 years, made up the cohort. For each donor, three plates each were used for CD4 naive and CD4 memory, two plates were used for CD8 naive, and one plate was used for CD8 memory. Blood TCR repertoires of 5 or 6 healthy adults were deeply sequenced to estimate repertoire size and the extent of clonotype sharing between individuals. To increase sequencing depth and limit assay-specific biases, TCR repertoire library preparation and sequencing were carried out by different laboratories using diverse techniques. Each donor's leukapheresis produced roughly between roughly 0.85 and 10 billion PBMCs.

Using the deep immunoSEQ assay, TCR CDR3 regions were amplified from genomic DNA by multiplex PCR. Extracted genomic DNA from each cell subset was spread evenly across all wells of several immunoSEQ 96-well plates, with each plate serving as a replicate. For sorted subsets, roughly 200 ng genomic DNA, equal to tens of thousands of T cell genomes, was loaded into each replicate PCR. The purified libraries were quantified using a Qubit 3.0 fluorometer, sized with a Bioanalyzer 2100, and then quantified again using the KAPA Library Quantification kit. A separate single-read 150-cycle Illumina NextSeq 550 flow cell was used to sequence each immunoSEQ 96-well plate. The authors processed their data as follows. Because the immunoSEQ output included only junctional sequences and no quality scores, the filtering could not be the same as the filtering used for full-length reads. Sequences were annotated with PyIR, a Python wrapper for IgBLAST v1.9, and V/J genes and CDR3 were assigned using IMGT germline references. Reads were filtered out if the reads had weak V/J assignments (E-value above 1e-6), no CDR3, stop codons, out-of-frame junctions, or ambiguous translated residues. V3J clonotypes were defined as sequences sharing the same inferred V gene, J gene, and CDR3 amino acid sequence. The percentage overlap between two repertoires was calculated by dividing the number of shared unique clonotypes by the size of the smaller repertoire. Richness of each repertoire was evaluated using RTK rarefaction, the Chao1 estimator, and Recon v2.1 estimates of unobserved clonotypes. OLGA was used to compute generation probabilities for all TCRbeta clonotypes that the gDNA method yielded from a handful of donors. The table was pulled from immuneACCESS by TCRdb, which kept in-frame rearrangements only. Such tables lose some clones; where checked, under half of the loss comes from unresolved V genes, and the rest has no known cause. V, J and clone size are those of that table, while D and trimming were read from the DNA. This sample gives roughly 2 million clones in total; about 94% of them show up just once. The ten largest make up about 1.1% of the sample.

Broader findings and caveats from the paper: Pairwise subsampling indicated that sequencing depth was expected to affect the degree of clonotype sharing among donors. The small number of donors limited the genetic and exposure-history diversity represented. Only blood was sampled, and tissue TCR repertoires likely differ from those in blood. Around 5.4% of naive CD4, 3.5% of naive CD8, 2.3% of memory CD4, and 0.4% of memory CD8 clonotypes were shared across a few donors. Rarefaction of sorted-subset datasets indicated incomplete sequencing despite the large sequencing depth. Naive subsets generally had larger estimated clonotype richness than memory subsets did. Compared with non-shared clonotypes, the clonotypes found in all four sorted-subset donors had higher generation probabilities.

CDR1 and CDR2 were assigned from the germline V gene as MDHEN and SYDVKM. The CDR3 numbers 19 residues from cysteine through phenylalanine. Only CDR3 DNA remains: 57 bases, in frame from the first base. Germline trimming amounts to 8 bases on V and 4 bases on J, with 23 as the count of junction bases outside the gene matches. A note on this clone: Its antigen target is currently unknown. Base qualities are not at hand, and no much larger clone is one base apart.

CD8 naive samples consisted of CD45RO-negative cells that were positively selected for CCR7, yielding a CD45RA+CCR7+ population without TemRA cells. The donors were healthy, HIV-negative adults with no recently reported acute infections or vaccinations. Every donor was a Caucasian adult residing in Nashville, Tennessee, USA. After blood collection by leukapheresis, PBMCs were isolated using Ficoll-Histopaque density gradient centrifugation and then cryopreserved in the vapor phase of liquid nitrogen. Analytical flow cytometry was used to check the purity and quantity of each magnetically sorted T cell population. From each sorted fraction, genomic DNA was isolated and quantified by UV absorbance on a Nanodrop 2000c.

Sequenced sample: naive CD8+ T cells sorted from blood. The cell subset or site label for this specimen denotes: CD45RA+CCR7+. The sequence came from a young man in good health. The sequence is built from TRBV28 and TRBJ2-7, and 10 junction bases match TRBD1. CDR3 protein: CASESLALKPGQGFYEQYF. The sequenced DNA is TGTGCCAGCGAATCCTTAGCTCTTAAACCGGGACAGGGGTTTTACGAGCAGTACTTC.